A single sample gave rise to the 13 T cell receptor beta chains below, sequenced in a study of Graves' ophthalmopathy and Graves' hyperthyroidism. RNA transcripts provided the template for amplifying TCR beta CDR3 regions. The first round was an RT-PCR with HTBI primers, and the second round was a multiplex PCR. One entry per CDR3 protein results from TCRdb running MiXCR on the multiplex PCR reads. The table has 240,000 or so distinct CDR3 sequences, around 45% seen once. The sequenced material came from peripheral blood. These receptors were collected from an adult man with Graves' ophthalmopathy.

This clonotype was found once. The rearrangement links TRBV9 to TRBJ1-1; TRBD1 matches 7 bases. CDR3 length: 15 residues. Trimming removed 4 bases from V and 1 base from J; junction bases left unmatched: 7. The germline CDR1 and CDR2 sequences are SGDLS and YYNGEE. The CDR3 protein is CASSSQGVRNTEAFF. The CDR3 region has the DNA TGTGCCAGCAGCTCTCAGGGGGTCAGGAACACTGAAGCTTTCTTT. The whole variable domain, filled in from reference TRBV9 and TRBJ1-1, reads DSGVTQTPKHLITATGQRVTLRCSPRSGDLSVYWYQQSLDQGLQFLIQYYNGEERAKGNILERFSAQQFPDLHSELNLSSLELGDSALYFCASSSQGVRNTEAFFGQGTRLTVV.

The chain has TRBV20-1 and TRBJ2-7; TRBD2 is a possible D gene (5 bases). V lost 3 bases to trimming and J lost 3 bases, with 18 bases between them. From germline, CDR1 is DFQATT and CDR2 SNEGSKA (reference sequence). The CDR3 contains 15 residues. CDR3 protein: CSASHGVLADYEQYF. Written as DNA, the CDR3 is TGCAGTGCTAGCCATGGGGTCCTAGCTGACTACGAGCAGTACTTC.

The CDR3 protein is CAISYSIQGQRPSPLHF. The CDR3 coding sequence is TGTGCCATCAGTTACTCGATCCAGGGACAGAGACCTTCACCCCTCCACTTT. The chain employs TRBV10-3 and TRBJ1-6; TRBD1 matches at 7 bases. The ends lost 5 bases at V and 9 bases at J; junction bases unmatched: 16. The CDR3 loop spans 17 amino acids. Germline CDR1 and CDR2: ENHRY and SYGVKD.

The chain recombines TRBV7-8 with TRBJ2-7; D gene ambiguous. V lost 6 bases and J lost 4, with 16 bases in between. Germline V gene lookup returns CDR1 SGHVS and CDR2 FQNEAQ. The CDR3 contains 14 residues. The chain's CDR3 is CASSARVGMYEQYF. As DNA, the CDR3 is TGTGCCAGCAGTGCCCGCGTAGGAATGTACGAGCAGTACTTC.

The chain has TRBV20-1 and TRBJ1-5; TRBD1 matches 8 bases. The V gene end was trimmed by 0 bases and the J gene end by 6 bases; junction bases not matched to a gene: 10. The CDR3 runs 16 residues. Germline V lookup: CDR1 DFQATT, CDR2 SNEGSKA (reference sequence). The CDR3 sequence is CSARDSGRGRGQPQHF. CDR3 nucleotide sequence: TGCAGTGCTAGAGATAGTGGCAGGGGGCGCGGTCAGCCCCAGCATTTT.

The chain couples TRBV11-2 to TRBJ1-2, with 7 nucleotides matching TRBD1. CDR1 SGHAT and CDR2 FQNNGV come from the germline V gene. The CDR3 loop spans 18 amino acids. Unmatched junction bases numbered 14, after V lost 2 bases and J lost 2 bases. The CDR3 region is CASSLMGIAGTANYGYTF. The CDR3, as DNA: TGTGCCAGCAGCTTAATGGGGATCGCCGGGACAGCCAACTATGGCTACACCTTC.

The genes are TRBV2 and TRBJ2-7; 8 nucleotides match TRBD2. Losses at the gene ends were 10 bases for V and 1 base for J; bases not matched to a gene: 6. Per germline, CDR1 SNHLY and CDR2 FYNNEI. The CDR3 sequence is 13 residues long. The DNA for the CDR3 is TGTGCCACTGTAGCGGGGCCTTCCTACGAGCAGTACTTC. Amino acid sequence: CATVAGPSYEQYF. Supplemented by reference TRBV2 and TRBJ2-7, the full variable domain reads EPEVTQTPSHQVTQMGQEVILRCVPISNHLYFYWYRQILGQKVEFLVSFYNNEISEKSEIFDDQFSVERPDGSNFTLKIRSTKLEDSAMYFCATVAGPSYEQYFGPGTRLTVT.

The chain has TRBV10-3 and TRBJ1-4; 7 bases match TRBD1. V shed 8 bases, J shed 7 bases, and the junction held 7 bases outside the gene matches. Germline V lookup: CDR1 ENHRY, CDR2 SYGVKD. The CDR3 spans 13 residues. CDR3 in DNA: TGTGCCATCCAGGGGACAGAGGGTGAAAAACTGTTTTTT. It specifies CAIQGTEGEKLFF.

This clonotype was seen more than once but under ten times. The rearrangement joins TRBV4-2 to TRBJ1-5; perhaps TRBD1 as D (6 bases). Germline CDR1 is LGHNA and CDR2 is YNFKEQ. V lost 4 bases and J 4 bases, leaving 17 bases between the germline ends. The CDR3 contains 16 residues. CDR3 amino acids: CASSPQPGTPNQPQHF. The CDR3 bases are TGTGCCAGCAGCCCCCAACCCGGGACACCAAATCAGCCCCAGCATTTT.

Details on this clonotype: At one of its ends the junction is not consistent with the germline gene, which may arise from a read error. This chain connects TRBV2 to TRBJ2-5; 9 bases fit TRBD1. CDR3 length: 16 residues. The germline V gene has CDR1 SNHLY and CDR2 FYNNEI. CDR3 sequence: CAISGGQGSYQETQYF. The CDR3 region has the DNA TGTGCCATCAGTGGGGGACAGGGCTCGTACCAAGAGACCCAGTACTTC.

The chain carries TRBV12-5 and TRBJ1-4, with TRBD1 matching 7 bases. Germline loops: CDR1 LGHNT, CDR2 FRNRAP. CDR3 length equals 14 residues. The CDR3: CASSAGTVNEKLFF. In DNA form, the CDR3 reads TGTGCCAGCAGTGCGGGGACAGTAAATGAAAAACTGTTTTTT.

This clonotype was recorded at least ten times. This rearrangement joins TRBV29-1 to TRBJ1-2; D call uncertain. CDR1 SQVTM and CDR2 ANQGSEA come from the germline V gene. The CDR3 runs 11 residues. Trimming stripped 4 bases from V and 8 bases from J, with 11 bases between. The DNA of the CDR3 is TGCAGCGTTGTGGCCTCCGAAGGCTACACCTTC. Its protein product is CSVVASEGYTF.

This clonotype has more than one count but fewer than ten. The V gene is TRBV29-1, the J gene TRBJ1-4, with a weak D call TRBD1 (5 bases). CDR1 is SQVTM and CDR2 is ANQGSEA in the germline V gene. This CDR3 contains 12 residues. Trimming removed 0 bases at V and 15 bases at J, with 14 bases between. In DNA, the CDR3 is TGCAGCGTTGAAGATATCGAGGGACCCGTGTTTTTT. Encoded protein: CSVEDIEGPVFF.